Listed below are T cell receptor beta chains from one sample, sequenced in a study of blood T cell repertoires in COVID-19. Sequencing was performed with immunoSEQ multiplex PCR; in TCRdb, only in-frame clones are kept and a portion is missing. The repertoire holds 120,000 or so clones, with about 88% as singletons. Material: peripheral blood. These receptors were taken from a woman over 75 with acute or convalescent COVID-19. Each CDR3 is given with its conserved first and last residue. Each record gives: V gene, D gene, clone size, J gene, CDR3 length, CDR3 protein, CDR3 DNA. The D gene is left open where the match is weak. Rows give clone size only sometimes, using once, few, many, or a class for an expanded clone.

v_gene: TRBV6-2/TRBV6-3; d_gene: TRBD1; abundance: NA; j_gene: TRBJ1-2; len: 12; CDR3aa: CASSGQGNGYTF; CDR3nt: TGTGCCAGCAGCGGACAGGGGAATGGCTACACCTTC
v_gene: TRBV3-1/TRBV3-2; d_gene: TRBD1; abundance: NA; j_gene: TRBJ1-6; len: 12; CDR3aa: CATRDRRSPLHF; CDR3nt: TGTGCCACCCGGGACAGACGTTCACCCCTCCACTTT
v_gene: TRBV19; d_gene: NA; abundance: NA; j_gene: TRBJ2-5; len: 13; CDR3aa: CASSTREGGTQYF; CDR3nt: TGTGCCAGTAGTACCCGGGAAGGGGGGACCCAGTACTTC
v_gene: TRBV28; d_gene: NA; abundance: once; j_gene: TRBJ2-4; len: 21; CDR3aa: CASSKFPGLLPLRSAKNIQYF; CDR3nt: TGTGCCAGCAGCAAATTCCCGGGACTTCTCCCCCTGCGGTCAGCCAAAAACATTCAGTACTTC
v_gene: TRBV5-4; d_gene: NA; abundance: NA; j_gene: TRBJ1-2; len: 15; CDR3aa: CASSLDRTPNYGYTF; CDR3nt: TGTGCCAGCAGCCTCGACAGGACTCCCAACTATGGCTACACCTTC
v_gene: TRBV19; d_gene: TRBD2; abundance: NA; j_gene: TRBJ2-1; len: 18; CDR3aa: CASSMGLAGADSYNEQFF; CDR3nt: TGTGCCAGTAGTATGGGACTAGCGGGGGCGGACTCCTACAATGAGCAGTTCTTC
v_gene: TRBV21-1; d_gene: NA; abundance: NA; j_gene: TRBJ2-5; len: 15; CDR3aa: CASNQLLDLKETQYF; CDR3nt: TGTGCCAGCAACCAACTACTAGACTTGAAAGAGACCCAGTACTTC
v_gene: TRBV6-2/TRBV6-3; d_gene: TRBD2; abundance: NA; j_gene: TRBJ2-4; len: 19; CDR3aa: CASSWKAGDELLAKNIQYF; CDR3nt: TGTGCCAGCAGTTGGAAAGCGGGAGATGAGCTTCTAGCCAAAAACATTCAGTACTTC
v_gene: TRBV2; d_gene: NA; abundance: NA; j_gene: TRBJ1-4; len: 14; CDR3aa: CASHSLMTNEKLFF; CDR3nt: TGTGCCAGCCACTCCTTAATGACTAATGAAAAACTGTTTTTT
v_gene: TRBV11-2; d_gene: NA; abundance: few; j_gene: TRBJ1-1; len: 13; CDR3aa: CASSYAPYLEAFF; CDR3nt: TGTGCCAGCAGCTATGCTCCATACTTAGAAGCTTTCTTT
v_gene: TRBV5-4; d_gene: TRBD2; abundance: NA; j_gene: TRBJ2-1; len: 14; CDR3aa: CASTTVGGYNEQFF; CDR3nt: TGTGCCAGCACCACCGTCGGGGGGTACAATGAGCAGTTCTTC
v_gene: TRBV5-1; d_gene: NA; abundance: NA; j_gene: TRBJ1-2; len: 13; CDR3aa: CASTRQPNYGYTF; CDR3nt: TGCGCCAGCACCAGACAGCCTAACTATGGCTACACCTTC
v_gene: TRBV28; d_gene: TRBD2; abundance: NA; j_gene: TRBJ2-5; len: 14; CDR3aa: CASSLAGRTETQYF; CDR3nt: TGTGCCAGCAGCTTAGCGGGACGGACGGAGACCCAGTACTTC
v_gene: TRBV6-5; d_gene: NA; abundance: NA; j_gene: TRBJ2-7; len: 11; CDR3aa: CAAGQRYEQYF; CDR3nt: TGTGCCGCGGGACAGCGCTACGAGCAGTACTTC
v_gene: TRBV18; d_gene: TRBD2; abundance: NA; j_gene: TRBJ2-7; len: 14; CDR3aa: CASSLGGRAYEQYF; CDR3nt: TGTGCCAGCTCTCTCGGCGGGAGGGCCTACGAGCAGTACTTC
v_gene: TRBV27; d_gene: NA; abundance: NA; j_gene: TRBJ1-2; len: 15; CDR3aa: CASTPLGAGSGGYTF; CDR3nt: TGTGCCAGCACCCCCCTGGGGGCAGGAAGTGGCGGCTACACCTTC
v_gene: TRBV7-2; d_gene: TRBD2; abundance: NA; j_gene: TRBJ2-3; len: 16; CDR3aa: CASSSRGGPGTDTQYF; CDR3nt: TGTGCCAGCAGCTCGCGGGGGGGCCCCGGCACAGATACGCAGTATTTT
v_gene: TRBV7-8; d_gene: NA; abundance: NA; j_gene: TRBJ1-2; len: 15; CDR3aa: CASSLVAGRGYGYTF; CDR3nt: TGTGCCAGCAGCTTAGTAGCAGGAAGGGGCTATGGCTACACCTTC
v_gene: TRBV4-3; d_gene: NA; abundance: NA; j_gene: TRBJ1-1; len: 12; CDR3aa: CASSQDRRGAFF; CDR3nt: TGCGCCAGCAGCCAAGATCGGAGGGGAGCTTTCTTT